Shown below are 30 T cell receptor beta chains from a single sample sequenced in a study of blood T cell repertoires in COVID-19 (TCRdb year 2020). Library prep was done by the immunoSEQ multiplex PCR assay. TCRdb carries this immuneACCESS record with in-frame sequences only. Its versions omit some clonotypes, under half of them owing to an unresolved V gene in the studies checked, with the rest unexplained. The sample table shows under 300,000 clones, and less than 85% are seen once. The biggest ten clones account for 4.9% of the sample. The sequenced sample was peripheral blood. The receptor source for this set is a woman older than 75 with active or convalescent COVID-19.

The V gene is TRBV11-2, the J gene TRBJ2-3; D possibly corresponds to TRBD2 (6 bases). The V end was cut by 4 bases, the J end by 4 bases, with 9 bases between. This CDR3 contains 13 residues. Germline CDR1 is SGHAT and CDR2 is FQNNGV. CDR3 loop: CASSYRDSDTQYF. The CDR3 nucleotides are TGTGCCAGCAGCTACCGGGACTCAGATACGCAGTATTTT.

V gene TRBV5-1 combines with J gene TRBJ2-7, with 12 bases fitting TRBD1. The germline CDR1 and CDR2 sequences are SGHRS and YFSETQ. The CDR3 is made up of 15 amino acids. V was clipped by 5 bases and J by 9 bases; unmatched bases: 12. This chain's CDR3 is CASRRGTGGTLGQYF. CDR3 in DNA: TGCGCCAGCAGGCGTGGGACAGGGGGCACCCTGGGGCAGTACTTC.

The rearrangement joins TRBV9 to TRBJ1-3, with D possibly TRBD1 on 6 matching bases. CDR3 size: 14 residues. V lost 3 bases and J 7 bases, leaving 14 bases between the germline ends. Germline loops: CDR1 SGDLS, CDR2 YYNGEE. DNA of the CDR3: TGTGCCAGCAGCGCACAGGGTTTAAGGAACACCATATATTTT. Translation gives CASSAQGLRNTIYF.

The CDR3 sequence is CASSRERGDTDTQYF. The DNA of the CDR3 is TGTGCCAGCAGTAGAGAGCGGGGGGACACAGATACGCAGTATTTT. The genes are TRBV6-4 and TRBJ2-3, with 9 bases aligning to TRBD2. Per the germline V gene, CDR1 is MRHNA and CDR2 is SNTAGT. The CDR3 has 15 residues. V lost 5 bases and J lost 2; bases outside the gene matches: 5.

The chain links TRBV29-1 to TRBJ1-2, with 7 bases identical to TRBD1. Per the germline V gene, CDR1 is SQVTM and CDR2 is ANQGSEA. This CDR3 contains 14 residues. V shed 4 bases, J shed 0 bases, and the junction held 5 bases outside the gene matches. The CDR3 DNA follows: TGCAGCGTTGCCGGGACAGCCACTAACTATGGCTACACCTTC. Translating it yields CSVAGTATNYGYTF.

The chain recombines TRBV19 with TRBJ2-2, with D perhaps matching TRBD1 (6 bases). CDR1 LNHDA and CDR2 SQIVND come from the germline V gene (reference sequence). CDR3 length: 11 residues. The chain's CDR3 is CAIQGTGELFF. The CDR3 coding sequence is TGTGCGATACAGGGAACCGGGGAGCTGTTTTTT.

This sequence joins TRBV29-1 and TRBJ1-2; D possibly corresponds to TRBD1 (6 bases). CDR3 length: 12 amino acids. Looked up from germline, CDR1 is SQVTM and CDR2 is ANQGSEA. Trimming removed 7 bases at V and 3 bases at J, with 12 bases between. The CDR3: CSAEGGDYGYTF. CDR3 in DNA: TGCAGCGCCGAGGGGGGGGACTATGGCTACACCTTC.

The rearrangement uses TRBV5-1 and TRBJ2-1, with 8 bases fitting TRBD2. This CDR3 region has 16 residues. V dropped 3 bases and J dropped 8; count of bases not matched to a gene: 13. The germline V gene has CDR1 SGHRS and CDR2 YFSETQ. The CDR3 DNA reads as TGCGCCAGCAGCTACAAAACCGGGACTAGTAAATATGAGCAGTTCTTC. Translated, it gives CASSYKTGTSKYEQFF.

This sequence joins TRBV24-1 and TRBJ2-6; 7 bases are a match to TRBD1. CDR1 is KGHDR and CDR2 is SFDVKD in the germline V gene. The trim removed 5 bases at V and 0 bases at J, leaving 12 bases unmatched. The CDR3 is 19 amino acids. The CDR3 DNA reads as TGTGCCACCAGTGGCGACAGGGAAAGGTTATCCTCTGGGGCCAACGTCCTGACTTTC. It is translated as CATSGDRERLSSGANVLTF.

This chain links TRBV19 with TRBJ2-7, with 12 bases aligning to TRBD2. V lost 7 bases to trimming and J lost 4 bases; unmatched junction nucleotides: 20. CDR1 and CDR2 from the germline V gene are LNHDA and SQIVND (reference sequence). CDR3 size: 19 residues. The CDR3 sequence is CASMWSEVGLAGPRYEQYF. As DNA, the CDR3 is TGTGCCAGTATGTGGTCGGAGGTGGGACTAGCGGGCCCTCGGTACGAGCAGTACTTC. The whole variable domain, filled in from reference TRBV19 and TRBJ2-7, reads DGGITQSPKYLFRKEGQNVTLSCEQNLNHDAMYWYRQDPGQGLRLIYYSQIVNDFQKGDIAEGYSVSREKKESFPLTVTSAQKNPTAFYLCASMWSEVGLAGPRYEQYFGPGTRLTVT.

The gene calls are TRBV6-6 and TRBJ2-7; the D gene is possibly TRBD1 (6 bases). V was trimmed by 6 bases and J by 1 base, leaving 16 bases between them. Germline CDR1 and CDR2: MNHNY and SVGAGI (reference sequence). The CDR3 covers 15 residues. Here the CDR3 DNA reads TGTGCCAGCAGCATCCTAGGGGGTTTGTCCTACGAGCAGTACTTC. Translation gives CASSILGGLSYEQYF.

The chain combines TRBV19 with TRBJ1-2, with TRBD1 as a possible D gene (6 bases). The ends were cut back, 6 bases at V and 2 bases at J, with 25 bases in the middle. The CDR3 extends over 18 amino acids. CDR1 is LNHDA, CDR2 SQIVND, per germline (reference sequence). The CDR3 protein is CASSSTRQDSSDNYGYTF. The CDR3 region has the DNA TGTGCCAGTAGCTCTACCCGACAGGATTCATCTGACAACTATGGCTACACCTTC.

The table lists this clone with a count of one. V and J are TRBV2 and TRBJ1-2; 9 bases line up with TRBD1. This CDR3 has 15 residues. Looked up from germline, CDR1 is SNHLY and CDR2 is FYNNEI. The junction had 14 bases not matched to a gene; V was cut back by 3 bases and J by 12 bases. DNA for the CDR3: TGTGCCAGCAGTGACCGGACAGGGGCGACCACGATTAACACCTTC. This codes for CASSDRTGATTINTF.

This clone has more than one count but fewer than ten. The gene calls are TRBV19 and TRBJ2-7; D perhaps matches TRBD1 (5 bases). The ends were cut back, 5 bases at V and 5 bases at J, with 19 bases in the middle. The CDR3 runs 15 residues. CDR1 is LNHDA, CDR2 SQIVND, per germline (reference sequence). This chain's CDR3 is CASSFRAGSVDEQYF. The CDR3, as DNA: TGTGCCAGTAGTTTCCGAGCAGGGTCGGTCGACGAGCAGTACTTC.

The chain is built from TRBV6-1 and TRBJ1-2; weak D call: TRBD1 (6 bases). This CDR3 is 15 amino acids long. Germline V gives CDR1 MNHNS, CDR2 SASEGT. V was pared by 2 bases and J by 8 bases, with 18 bases between. The CDR3 reads CASSETGQGSLGYTF. The CDR3 nucleotides are TGTGCCAGCAGTGAAACGGGTCAGGGGTCCTTGGGCTACACCTTC.

This clone appeared once. The chain uses TRBV30 and TRBJ1-2; D might be TRBD1 (6 bases). Trimming removed 6 bases at V and 0 bases at J, with 14 bases between. The germline gives CDR1 GTSNPN, CDR2 SVGIG (reference sequence). This CDR3 contains 14 residues. CDR3 loop: CACPRTVPNYGYTF. The CDR3 DNA reads as TGTGCCTGCCCTAGGACAGTTCCTAACTATGGCTACACCTTC. Full variable domain (outside the CDR3, taken from reference TRBV30 and TRBJ1-2): SQTIHQWPATLVQPVGSPLSLECTVEGTSNPNLYWYRQAAGRGLQLLFYSVGIGQISSEVPQNLSASRPQDRQFILSSKKLLLSDSGFYLCACPRTVPNYGYTFGSGTRLTVV.

A single count supports this clone. This chain connects TRBV6-1 to TRBJ2-3; 10 bases are shared with TRBD2. V dropped 1 base and J dropped 5; count of bases not matched to a gene: 9. Germline values: CDR1 MNHNS, CDR2 SASEGT. This CDR3 spans 17 amino acids. The CDR3 loop is CASSEGTGTSVIDTQYF. CDR3 nucleotide sequence: TGTGCCAGCAGTGAAGGAACAGGGACTAGCGTTATAGATACGCAGTATTTT.

The chain recombines TRBV6-5 with TRBJ2-2; TRBD2 is a possible D gene (6 bases). Trimming cost V 6 bases and J 6 bases, with 14 bases left between them. Germline V CDR1 and CDR2: MNHEY, SVGAGI. This CDR3 contains 14 residues. The CDR3: CASSGGSRAGELFF. The CDR3 DNA reads as TGTGCCAGCAGCGGAGGGTCCCGAGCCGGGGAGCTGTTTTTT.

The chain couples TRBV15 to TRBJ2-3; D might be TRBD2 (7 bases). Germline CDR1 reads LNHNV; CDR2 reads YYDKDF (reference sequence). The V and J ends lost 0 bases and 2 bases respectively, with 12 bases between them. This CDR3 contains 16 residues. The CDR3 DNA follows: TGTGCCACCAGCAGAGATTATGCGGGGGCCACAGATACGCAGTATTTT. This sequence encodes CATSRDYAGATDTQYF.

V is TRBV30 and J is TRBJ1-4; D is perhaps TRBD1 (6 bases). CDR1 GTSNPN and CDR2 SVGIG come from the germline V gene (reference sequence). Trimming shortened V by 1 base and J by 4 bases, and 13 bases separated the two germline ends. The CDR3 runs to 15 residues. DNA for the CDR3: TGTGCCTGGAGTGCCCAGGGGACAAGTAATGAAAAACTGTTTTTT. It translates to CAWSAQGTSNEKLFF. Full variable domain (rest looked up from reference TRBV30 and TRBJ1-4): SQTIHQWPATLVQPVGSPLSLECTVEGTSNPNLYWYRQAAGRGLQLLFYSVGIGQISSEVPQNLSASRPQDRQFILSSKKLLLSDSGFYLCAWSAQGTSNEKLFFGSGTQLSVL.

The rearrangement uses TRBV21-1 and TRBJ2-7; no check of the table's D call, TRBD2, against the DNA was made. TRBV21-1 is tagged as a pseudogene. The CDR3 has 14 amino acids. The CDR3 nucleotides are TGTGCCAGCATCCCCGGCGAGGCTCCAGACGAGCAGTACTTC. Its translation: CASIPGEAPDEQYF.

This chain links TRBV7-2 with TRBJ1-3; D ambiguous. The CDR3 has 17 amino acids. Trimming removed 2 bases from V and 2 bases from J, with 16 bases in between. CDR1 and CDR2 (germline): SGHTA, FQGNSA. This CDR3 reads CASSLPPGGLAGNTIYF. In DNA, the CDR3 is TGTGCCAGCAGCTTACCCCCGGGAGGGTTGGCTGGAAACACCATATATTTT.

The V and J genes are TRBV14 and TRBJ2-4, with D uncertain. With 0 bases removed from V and 15 bases from J, the gap between germline ends came to 12 bases. Germline loops: CDR1 SGHDN, CDR2 FVKESK. CDR3 length equals 12 residues. For the CDR3, the DNA is TGTGCCAGCAGCCAAGATGGAACTATCTGGTACTTC. Its protein is CASSQDGTIWYF.

The chain employs TRBV5-4 and TRBJ1-1; TRBD1 might be the D (5 bases). This CDR3 spans 13 amino acids. The germline gives CDR1 SGHNT, CDR2 YYREEE (reference sequence). Trimming took off 4 bases at V and 6 bases at J, with 13 bases between the two ends. The CDR3 sequence is CASSAGQGSEAFF. The DNA for the CDR3 is TGTGCCAGCAGCGCGGGGCAGGGTTCTGAAGCTTTCTTT.

In its sample, this clone was seen once. The J gene is TRBJ1-5, the V gene TRBV28; D may be TRBD1 (6 bases). The germline V gene has CDR1 MDHEN and CDR2 SYDVKM. V lost 4 bases, J lost 3 bases, and 13 bases lay in between. The CDR3 contains 15 residues. CDR3 protein: CASSSPSGVNQPQHF. In nucleotides, the CDR3 is TGTGCCAGCAGTTCTCCCTCAGGGGTCAATCAGCCCCAGCATTTT.

A single count supports this clone. This sequence joins TRBV7-9 and TRBJ1-3; 12 positions agree with TRBD1. The V gene end was trimmed by 3 bases and the J gene end by 3 bases; junction bases not matched to a gene: 3. The germline V gene encodes CDR1 SEHNR and CDR2 FQNEAQ (reference sequence). The CDR3 has 16 amino acids. CDR3 loop: CASSLGQGAFGNTIYF. The CDR3 region has the DNA TGTGCCAGCAGCTTGGGACAGGGGGCTTTTGGAAACACCATATATTTT.

This rearrangement joins TRBV28 to TRBJ2-1, with 8 bases that match TRBD1. The J segment lost 8 bases and the V segment lost 4 bases, leaving 13 bases of the junction unmatched. The length of the CDR3 is 16 residues. CDR1 is MDHEN and CDR2 is SYDVKM in the germline V gene. DNA for the CDR3: TGTGCCAGCAGTTCCCCCGGGACAGGTTTGAGAGATGAGCAGTTCTTC. The encoded protein is CASSSPGTGLRDEQFF.

In DNA, the CDR3 is TGTGCCAGCCGTCCTTTGTCTGGGACTAGCGGGCATGAGCAGTTCTTC. Amino acid sequence: CASRPLSGTSGHEQFF. The rearrangement joins TRBV11-2 to TRBJ2-1; 12 nucleotides line up with TRBD2. J gave up 8 bases and V 8 bases, and 13 bases lay outside the gene matches. The germline V gene encodes CDR1 SGHAT and CDR2 FQNNGV. The CDR3 length is 16 residues.

The chain recombines TRBV7-8 with TRBJ1-1, with D tentatively TRBD1 (5 bases). The length of the CDR3 is 13 residues. V shed 3 bases and J shed 5 bases, with 10 bases lying between them. Germline CDR1 and CDR2: SGHVS and FQNEAQ. CDR3 coding DNA: TGTGCCAGCAGCTTCCGGGGGGAGACTGAAGCTTTCTTT. This translates into CASSFRGETEAFF.

CDR3 coding DNA: TGCGCCAGCAGTGATTGGGGACAGGGTTTTGGCTACACCTTC. Its protein is CASSDWGQGFGYTF. The rearrangement joins TRBV10-2 to TRBJ1-2; 9 bases map to TRBD1. J gave up 7 bases and V 3 bases, and 6 bases lay outside the gene matches. Per the germline V gene, CDR1 is WSHSY and CDR2 is SAAADI. The CDR3 spans 14 residues.